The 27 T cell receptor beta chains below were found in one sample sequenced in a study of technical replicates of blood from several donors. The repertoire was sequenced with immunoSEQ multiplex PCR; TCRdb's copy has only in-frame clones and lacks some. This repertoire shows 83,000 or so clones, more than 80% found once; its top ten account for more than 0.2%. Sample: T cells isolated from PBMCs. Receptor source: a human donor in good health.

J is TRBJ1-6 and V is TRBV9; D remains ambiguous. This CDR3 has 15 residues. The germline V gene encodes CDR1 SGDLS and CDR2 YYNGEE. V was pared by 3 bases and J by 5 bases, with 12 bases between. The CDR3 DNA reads TGTGCCAGCAGCGAAGAGGATTATGATAATTCACCCCTCCACTTT. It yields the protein CASSEEDYDNSPLHF.

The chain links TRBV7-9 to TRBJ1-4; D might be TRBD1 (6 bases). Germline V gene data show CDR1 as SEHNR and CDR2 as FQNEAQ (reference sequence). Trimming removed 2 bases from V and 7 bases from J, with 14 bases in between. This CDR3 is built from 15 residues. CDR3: CASSLNFGQTEKLFF. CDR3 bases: TGTGCCAGCAGCTTAAACTTCGGACAGACTGAAAAACTGTTTTTT.

The DNA of the CDR3 is TGTGCCAGCAGTGAGGGGACAGGGGGCGCCTATCAGCCCCAGCATTTT. Residues: CASSEGTGGAYQPQHF. This chain connects TRBV6-1 to TRBJ1-5; 12 bases fit TRBD1. V dropped 3 bases and J dropped 5; count of bases not matched to a gene: 5. CDR1 MNHNS and CDR2 SASEGT come from the germline V gene. This CDR3 spans 16 amino acids.

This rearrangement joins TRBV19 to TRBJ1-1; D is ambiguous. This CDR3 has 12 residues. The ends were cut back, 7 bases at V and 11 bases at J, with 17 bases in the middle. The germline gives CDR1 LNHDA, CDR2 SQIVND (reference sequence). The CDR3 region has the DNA TGTGCCAGTATTATTCTCGGGGTTACGGCTTTCTTT. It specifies CASIILGVTAFF. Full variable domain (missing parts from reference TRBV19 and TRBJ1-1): DGGITQSPKYLFRKEGQNVTLSCEQNLNHDAMYWYRQDPGQGLRLIYYSQIVNDFQKGDIAEGYSVSREKKESFPLTVTSAQKNPTAFYLCASIILGVTAFFGQGTRLTVV.

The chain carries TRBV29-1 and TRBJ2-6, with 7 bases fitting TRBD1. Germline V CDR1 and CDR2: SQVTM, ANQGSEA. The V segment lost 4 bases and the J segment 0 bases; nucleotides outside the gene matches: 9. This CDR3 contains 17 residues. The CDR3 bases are TGCAGCGTTGGCCGATACAGGGACAGCTCTGGGGCCAACGTCCTGACTTTC. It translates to CSVGRYRDSSGANVLTF. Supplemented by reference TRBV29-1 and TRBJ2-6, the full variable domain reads SAVISQKPSRDICQRGTSLTIQCQVDSQVTMMFWYRQQPGQSLTLIATANQGSEATYESGFVIDKFPISRPNLTFSTLTVSNMSPEDSSIYLCSVGRYRDSSGANVLTFGAGSRLTVL.

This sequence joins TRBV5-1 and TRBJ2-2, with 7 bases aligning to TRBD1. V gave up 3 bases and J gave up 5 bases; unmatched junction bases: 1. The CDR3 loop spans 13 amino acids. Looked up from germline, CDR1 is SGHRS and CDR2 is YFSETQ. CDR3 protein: CASSSGGTGELFF. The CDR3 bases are TGCGCCAGCAGCTCAGGGGGAACCGGGGAGCTGTTTTTT.

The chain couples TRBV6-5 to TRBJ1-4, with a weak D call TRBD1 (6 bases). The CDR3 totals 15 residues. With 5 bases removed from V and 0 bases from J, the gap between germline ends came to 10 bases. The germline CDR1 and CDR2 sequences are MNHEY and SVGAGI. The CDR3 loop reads CASSMTGATNEKLFF. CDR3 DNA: TGTGCCAGCAGTATGACAGGAGCAACTAATGAAAAACTGTTTTTT.

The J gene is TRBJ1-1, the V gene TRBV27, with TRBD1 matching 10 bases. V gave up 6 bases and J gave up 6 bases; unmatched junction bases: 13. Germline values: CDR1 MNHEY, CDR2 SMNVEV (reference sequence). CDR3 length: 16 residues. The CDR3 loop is CASSRTWTGGDSEAFF. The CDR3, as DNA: TGTGCCAGCAGCCGAACCTGGACAGGGGGAGACTCTGAAGCTTTCTTT.

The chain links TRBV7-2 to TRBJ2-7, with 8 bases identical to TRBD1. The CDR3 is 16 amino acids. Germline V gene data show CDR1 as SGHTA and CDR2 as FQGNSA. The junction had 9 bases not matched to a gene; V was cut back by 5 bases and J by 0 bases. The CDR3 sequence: CASSMGPGQVSYEQYF. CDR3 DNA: TGTGCCAGCAGCATGGGACCGGGACAGGTCTCCTACGAGCAGTACTTC. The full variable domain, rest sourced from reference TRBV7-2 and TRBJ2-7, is GAGVSQSPSNKVTEKGKDVELRCDPISGHTALYWYRQSLGQGLEFLIYFQGNSAPDKSGLPSDRFSAERTGGSVSTLTIQRTQQEDSAVYLCASSMGPGQVSYEQYFGPGTRLTVT.

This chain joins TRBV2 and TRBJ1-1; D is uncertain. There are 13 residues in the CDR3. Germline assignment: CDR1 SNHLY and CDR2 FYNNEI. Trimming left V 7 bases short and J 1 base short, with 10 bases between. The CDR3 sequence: CASKETQNTEAFF. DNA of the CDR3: TGTGCCAGCAAAGAGACACAGAACACTGAAGCTTTCTTT.

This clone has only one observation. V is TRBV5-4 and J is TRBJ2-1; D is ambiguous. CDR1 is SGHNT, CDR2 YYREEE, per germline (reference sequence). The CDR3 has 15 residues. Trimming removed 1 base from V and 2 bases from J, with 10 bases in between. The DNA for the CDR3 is TGTGCCAGCAGCTTGATAGCCGCAGCCTACAATGAGCAGTTCTTC. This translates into CASSLIAAAYNEQFF.

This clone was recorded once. This CDR3 is CASSGEGGRKDYGYTF. CDR3 sequence (DNA): TGTGCCAGCAGCGGGGAGGGGGGGCGCAAGGATTATGGCTACACCTTC. The rearrangement joins TRBV5-4 to TRBJ1-2; possibly TRBD1 for D (6 bases). There are 16 residues in the CDR3. Trimming shortened V by 4 bases and J by 5 bases, and 21 bases separated the two germline ends. CDR1 is SGHNT and CDR2 is YYREEE in the germline V gene (reference sequence). The whole variable domain, remainder taken from reference TRBV5-4 and TRBJ1-2, is ETGVTQSPTHLIKTRGQQVTLRCSSQSGHNTVSWYQQALGQGPQFIFQYYREEENGRGNFPPRFSGLQFPNYSSELNVNALELDDSALYLCASSGEGGRKDYGYTFGSGTRLTVV.

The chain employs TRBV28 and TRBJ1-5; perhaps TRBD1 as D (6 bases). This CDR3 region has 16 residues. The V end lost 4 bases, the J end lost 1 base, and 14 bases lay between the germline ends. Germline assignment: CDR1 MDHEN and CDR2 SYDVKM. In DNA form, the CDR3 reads TGTGCCAGCAGTTCCAGCAGGGGCGGGAGCAATCAGCCCCAGCATTTT. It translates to CASSSSRGGSNQPQHF.

As DNA, the CDR3 is TGCAGCGTTTGGGACTACCACACCGGGGAGCTGTTTTTT. This gives the protein CSVWDYHTGELFF. J is TRBJ2-2 and V is TRBV29-1; 7 bases map to TRBD2. The CDR3 spans 13 residues. V trimming: 5 bases; J trimming: 3 bases; junction bases outside the gene matches: 3. Germline V gene lookup returns CDR1 SQVTM and CDR2 ANQGSEA.

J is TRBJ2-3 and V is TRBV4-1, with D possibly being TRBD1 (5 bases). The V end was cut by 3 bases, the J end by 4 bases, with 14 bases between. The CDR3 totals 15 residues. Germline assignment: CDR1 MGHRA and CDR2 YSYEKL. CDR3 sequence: CASSQGQIRSDTQYF. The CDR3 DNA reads TGCGCCAGCAGCCAGGGGCAGATACGTTCAGATACGCAGTATTTT.

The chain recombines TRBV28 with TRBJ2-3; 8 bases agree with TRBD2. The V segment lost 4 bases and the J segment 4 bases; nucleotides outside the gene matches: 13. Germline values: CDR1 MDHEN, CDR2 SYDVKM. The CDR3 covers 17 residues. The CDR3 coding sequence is TGTGCCAGCAGTTCGCCTCAGCGGGAGAGTTCTGCAGATACGCAGTATTTT. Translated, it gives CASSSPQRESSADTQYF.

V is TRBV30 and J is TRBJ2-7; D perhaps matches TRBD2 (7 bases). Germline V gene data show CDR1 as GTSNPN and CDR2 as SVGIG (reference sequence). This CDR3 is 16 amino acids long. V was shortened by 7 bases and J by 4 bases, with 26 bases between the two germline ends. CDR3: CASNPLGGPGIYEQYF. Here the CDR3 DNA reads TGTGCCTCAAACCCGCTGGGGGGGCCGGGGATTTACGAGCAGTACTTC.

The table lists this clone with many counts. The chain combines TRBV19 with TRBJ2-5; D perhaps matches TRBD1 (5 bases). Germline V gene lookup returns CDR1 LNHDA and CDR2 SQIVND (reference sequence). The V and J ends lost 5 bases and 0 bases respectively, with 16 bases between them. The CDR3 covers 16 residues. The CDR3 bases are TGTGCCAGTAGTGGGGCGGACCTACCGTACCAAGAGACCCAGTACTTC. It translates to CASSGADLPYQETQYF.

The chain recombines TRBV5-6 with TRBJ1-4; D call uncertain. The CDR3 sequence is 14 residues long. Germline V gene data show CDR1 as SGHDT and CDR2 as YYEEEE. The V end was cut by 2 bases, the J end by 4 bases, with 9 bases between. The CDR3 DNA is TGTGCCAGCAGCTTTGGACTGAATAATGAAAAACTGTTTTTT. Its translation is CASSFGLNNEKLFF.

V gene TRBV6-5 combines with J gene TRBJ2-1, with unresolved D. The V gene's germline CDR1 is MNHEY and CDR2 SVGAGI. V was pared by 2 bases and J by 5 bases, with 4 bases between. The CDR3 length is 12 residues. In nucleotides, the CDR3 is TGTGCCAGCAGTTACCCCGACAATGAGCAGTTCTTC. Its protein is CASSYPDNEQFF.

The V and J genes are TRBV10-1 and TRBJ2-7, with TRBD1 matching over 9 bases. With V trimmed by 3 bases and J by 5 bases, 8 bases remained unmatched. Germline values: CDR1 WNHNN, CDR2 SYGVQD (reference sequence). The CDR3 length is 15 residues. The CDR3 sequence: CASSDLGQGKDEQYF. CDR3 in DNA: TGCGCCAGCAGTGACCTCGGACAGGGGAAGGACGAGCAGTACTTC.

As DNA, the CDR3 is TGTGCCAGCAGCTCTTTAGCGCCTAGCGCATTAACGGAGACCCAGTACTTC. This encodes CASSSLAPSALTETQYF. The chain carries TRBV7-6 and TRBJ2-5; possibly TRBD2 for D (6 bases). Trimming pared 4 bases from V and 5 bases from J, leaving 23 bases between. The CDR3 contains 17 residues. The germline V gene has CDR1 SGHVS and CDR2 FNYEAQ. Full variable domain (rest looked up from reference TRBV7-6 and TRBJ2-5): GAGVSQSPRYKVTKRGQDVALRCDPISGHVSLYWYRQALGQGPEFLTYFNYEAQQDKSGLPNDRFSAERPEGSISTLTIQRTEQRDSAMYRCASSSLAPSALTETQYFGPGTRLLVL.

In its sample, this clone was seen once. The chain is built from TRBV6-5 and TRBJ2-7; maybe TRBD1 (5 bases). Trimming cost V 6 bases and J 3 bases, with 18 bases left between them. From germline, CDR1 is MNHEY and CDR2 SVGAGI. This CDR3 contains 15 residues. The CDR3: CASRIFPRDGYEQYF. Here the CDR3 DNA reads TGTGCCAGCAGGATATTCCCCAGGGATGGCTACGAGCAGTACTTC.

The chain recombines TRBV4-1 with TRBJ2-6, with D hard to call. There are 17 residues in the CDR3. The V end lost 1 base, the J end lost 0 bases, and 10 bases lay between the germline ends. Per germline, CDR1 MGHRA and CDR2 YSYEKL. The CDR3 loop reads CASSQVIGASGANVLTF. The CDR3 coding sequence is TGCGCCAGCAGCCAAGTAATAGGAGCCTCTGGGGCCAACGTCCTGACTTTC.

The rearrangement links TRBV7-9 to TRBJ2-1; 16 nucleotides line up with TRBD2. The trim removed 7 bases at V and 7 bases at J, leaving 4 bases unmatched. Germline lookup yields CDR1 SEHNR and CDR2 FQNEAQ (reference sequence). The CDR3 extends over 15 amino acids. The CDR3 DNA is TGTGCCAGCAAGGGACTAGCGGGGGGGAGGAATGAGCAGTTCTTC. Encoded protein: CASKGLAGGRNEQFF.

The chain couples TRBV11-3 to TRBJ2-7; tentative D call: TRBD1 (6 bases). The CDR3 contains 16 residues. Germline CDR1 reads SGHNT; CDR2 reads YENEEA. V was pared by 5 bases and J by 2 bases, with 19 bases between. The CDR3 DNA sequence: TGTGCCAGCAGCCGGGGTTTCAGGGGAAAAACCTACGAGCAGTACTTC. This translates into CASSRGFRGKTYEQYF. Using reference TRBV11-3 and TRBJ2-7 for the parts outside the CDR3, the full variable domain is EAGVVQSPRYKIIEKKQPVAFWCNPISGHNTLYWYLQNLGQGPELLIRYENEEAVDDSQLPKDRFSAERLKGVDSTLKIQPAELGDSAVYLCASSRGFRGKTYEQYFGPGTRLTVT.

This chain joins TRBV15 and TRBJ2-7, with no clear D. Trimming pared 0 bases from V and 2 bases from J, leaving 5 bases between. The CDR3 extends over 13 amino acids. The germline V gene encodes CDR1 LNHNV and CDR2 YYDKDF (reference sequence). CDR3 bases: TGTGCCACCAGCAGAGACGGTCCCTACGAGCAGTACTTC. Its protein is CATSRDGPYEQYF.